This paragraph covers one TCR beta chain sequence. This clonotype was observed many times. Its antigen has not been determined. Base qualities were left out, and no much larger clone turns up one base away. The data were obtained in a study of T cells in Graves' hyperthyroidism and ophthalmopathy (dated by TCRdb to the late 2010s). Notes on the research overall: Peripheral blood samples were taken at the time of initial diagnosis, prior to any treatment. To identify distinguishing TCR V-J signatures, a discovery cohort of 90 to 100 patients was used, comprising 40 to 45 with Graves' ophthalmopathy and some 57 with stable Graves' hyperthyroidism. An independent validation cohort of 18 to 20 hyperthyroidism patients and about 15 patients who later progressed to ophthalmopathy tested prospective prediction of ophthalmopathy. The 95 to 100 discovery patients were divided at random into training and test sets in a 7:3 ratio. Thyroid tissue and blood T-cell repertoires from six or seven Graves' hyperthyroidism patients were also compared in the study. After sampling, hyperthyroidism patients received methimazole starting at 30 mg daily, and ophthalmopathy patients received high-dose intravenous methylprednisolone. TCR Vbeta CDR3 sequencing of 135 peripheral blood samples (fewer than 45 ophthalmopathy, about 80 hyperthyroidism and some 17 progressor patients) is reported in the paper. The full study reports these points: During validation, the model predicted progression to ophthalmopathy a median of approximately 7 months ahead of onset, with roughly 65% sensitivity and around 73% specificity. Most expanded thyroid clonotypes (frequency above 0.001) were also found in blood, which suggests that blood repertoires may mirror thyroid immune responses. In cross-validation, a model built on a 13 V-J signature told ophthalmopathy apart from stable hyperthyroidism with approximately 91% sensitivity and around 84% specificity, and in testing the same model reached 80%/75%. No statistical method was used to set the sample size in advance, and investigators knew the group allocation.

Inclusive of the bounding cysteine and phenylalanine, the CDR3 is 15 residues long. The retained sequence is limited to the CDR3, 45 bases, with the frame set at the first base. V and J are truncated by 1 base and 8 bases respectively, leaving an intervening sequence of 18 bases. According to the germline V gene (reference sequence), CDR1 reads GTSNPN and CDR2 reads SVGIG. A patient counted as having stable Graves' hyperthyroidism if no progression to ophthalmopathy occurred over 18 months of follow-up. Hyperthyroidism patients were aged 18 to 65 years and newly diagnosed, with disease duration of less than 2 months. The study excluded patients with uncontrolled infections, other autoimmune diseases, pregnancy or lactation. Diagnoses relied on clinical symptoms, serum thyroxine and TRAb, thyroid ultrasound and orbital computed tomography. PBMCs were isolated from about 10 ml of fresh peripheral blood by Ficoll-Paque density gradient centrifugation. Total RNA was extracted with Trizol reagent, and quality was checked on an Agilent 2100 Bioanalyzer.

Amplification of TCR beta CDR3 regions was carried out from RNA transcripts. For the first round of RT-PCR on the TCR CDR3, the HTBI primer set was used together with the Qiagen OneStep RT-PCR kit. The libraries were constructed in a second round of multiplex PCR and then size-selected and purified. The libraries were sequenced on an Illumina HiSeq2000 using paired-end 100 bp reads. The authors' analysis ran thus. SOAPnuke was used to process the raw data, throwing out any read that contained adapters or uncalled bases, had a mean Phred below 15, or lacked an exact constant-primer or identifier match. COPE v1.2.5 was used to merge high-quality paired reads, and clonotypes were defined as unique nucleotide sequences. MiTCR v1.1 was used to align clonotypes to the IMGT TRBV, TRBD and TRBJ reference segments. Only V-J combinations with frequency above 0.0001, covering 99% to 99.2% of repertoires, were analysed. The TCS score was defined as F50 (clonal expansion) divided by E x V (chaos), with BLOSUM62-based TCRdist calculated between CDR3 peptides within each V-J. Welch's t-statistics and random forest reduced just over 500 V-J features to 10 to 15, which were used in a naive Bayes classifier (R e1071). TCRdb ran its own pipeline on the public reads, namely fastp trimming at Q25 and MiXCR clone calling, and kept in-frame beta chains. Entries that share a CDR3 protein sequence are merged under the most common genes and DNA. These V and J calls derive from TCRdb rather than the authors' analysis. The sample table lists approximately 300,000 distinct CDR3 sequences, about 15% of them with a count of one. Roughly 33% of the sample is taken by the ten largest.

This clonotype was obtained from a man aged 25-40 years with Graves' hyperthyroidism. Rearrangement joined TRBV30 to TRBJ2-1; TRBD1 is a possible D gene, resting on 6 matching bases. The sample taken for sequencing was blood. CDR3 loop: CAWSATLGTWDEQFF. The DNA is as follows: TGTGCCTGGAGTGCCACCCTCGGGACATGGGATGAGCAGTTCTTC.